This T cell receptor beta chain was obtained from a study of T cell responses to AZD1222 COVID-19 vaccine. Broader study findings: Clonal diversity was possibly underestimated; the donors were predominantly white British and more often female. Spike was spanned by vaccine-associated CD4 TCRs, which were dominant at 160-218 and 743-854.

About this clone: Antigen specificity is unknown.

This table comes from immunoSEQ multiplex PCR, and its TCRdb copy is limited to in-frame clones, with some not included. The top ten clones hold approximately 2% of a sample with 150,000 or so clones, about 93% of them seen once. This CDR3 contains 15 residues. Between the trimmed V and J ends, which lost 1 base and 5 bases, there was a span of 12 bases. The germline gives CDR1 SGHNT, CDR2 YENEEA. This specimen consisted of peripheral blood, obtained on day 0 of AZD1222 vaccination. This sequence was found in an adult in good health. The V and J genes are TRBV11-3 and TRBJ2-1, with D possibly called TRBD1 or TRBD2 (7 bases each). The CDR3 DNA is TGTGCCAGCAGCTTAGGACAGGGACTACACAATGAGCAGTTCTTC. Protein sequence: CASSLGQGLHNEQFF.